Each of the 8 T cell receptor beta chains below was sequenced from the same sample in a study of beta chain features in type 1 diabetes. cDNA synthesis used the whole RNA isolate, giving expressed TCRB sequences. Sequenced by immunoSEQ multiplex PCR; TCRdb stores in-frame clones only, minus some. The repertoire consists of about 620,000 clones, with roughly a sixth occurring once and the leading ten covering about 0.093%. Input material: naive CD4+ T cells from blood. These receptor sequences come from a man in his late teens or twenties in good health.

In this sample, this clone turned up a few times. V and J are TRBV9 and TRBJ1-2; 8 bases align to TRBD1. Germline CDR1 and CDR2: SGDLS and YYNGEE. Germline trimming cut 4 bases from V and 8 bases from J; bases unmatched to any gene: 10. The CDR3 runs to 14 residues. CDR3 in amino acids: CASSTSQGAQGYTF. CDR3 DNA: TGTGCCAGCAGCACCAGCCAGGGGGCGCAGGGCTACACCTTC.

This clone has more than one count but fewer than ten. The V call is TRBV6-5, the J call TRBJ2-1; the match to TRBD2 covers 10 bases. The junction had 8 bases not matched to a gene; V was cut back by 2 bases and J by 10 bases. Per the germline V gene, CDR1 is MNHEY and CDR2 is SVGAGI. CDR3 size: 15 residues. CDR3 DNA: TGTGCCAGCAGTTACGGGGCTAGCGGGAGTGGCGAGCAGTTCTTC. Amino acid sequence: CASSYGASGSGEQFF.

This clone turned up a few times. CDR3 in amino acids: CAWSVRLADPYEQYF. In DNA form, the CDR3 reads TGTGCCTGGAGTGTTAGACTAGCGGATCCCTACGAGCAGTACTTC. The chain couples TRBV30 to TRBJ2-7; 9 bases align to TRBD2. In germline, CDR1 is GTSNPN, CDR2 SVGIG (reference sequence). V lost 0 bases, J lost 2 bases, and 5 bases stayed unmatched. The length of the CDR3 is 15 residues.

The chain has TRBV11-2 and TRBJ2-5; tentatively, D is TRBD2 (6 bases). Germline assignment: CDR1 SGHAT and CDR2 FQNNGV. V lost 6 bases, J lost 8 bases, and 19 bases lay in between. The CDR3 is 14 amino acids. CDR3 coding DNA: TGTGCCAGCAGAGCAGCAGCGGGCCGCCCAACCCAGTACTTC. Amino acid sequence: CASRAAAGRPTQYF.

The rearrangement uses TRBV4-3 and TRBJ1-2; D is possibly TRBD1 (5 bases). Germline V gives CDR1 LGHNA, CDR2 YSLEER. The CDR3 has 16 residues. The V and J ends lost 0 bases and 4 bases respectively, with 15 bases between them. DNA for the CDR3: TGCGCCAGCAGCCAAGATCAGAGGGGCGGGCGCTATGGCTACACCTTC. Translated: CASSQDQRGGRYGYTF.

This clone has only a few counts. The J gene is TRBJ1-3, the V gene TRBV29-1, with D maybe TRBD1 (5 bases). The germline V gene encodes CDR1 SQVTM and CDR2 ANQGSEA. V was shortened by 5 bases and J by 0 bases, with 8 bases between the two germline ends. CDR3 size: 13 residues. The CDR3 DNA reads TGCAGCGTTTCAGGGATCTCTGGAAACACCATATATTTT. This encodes CSVSGISGNTIYF.

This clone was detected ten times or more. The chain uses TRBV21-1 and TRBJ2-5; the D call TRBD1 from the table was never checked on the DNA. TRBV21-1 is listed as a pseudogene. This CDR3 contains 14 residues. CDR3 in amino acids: CASSKDRERETQYF. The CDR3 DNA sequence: TGTGCCAGCAGCAAAGACAGGGAGAGGGAGACCCAGTACTTC.

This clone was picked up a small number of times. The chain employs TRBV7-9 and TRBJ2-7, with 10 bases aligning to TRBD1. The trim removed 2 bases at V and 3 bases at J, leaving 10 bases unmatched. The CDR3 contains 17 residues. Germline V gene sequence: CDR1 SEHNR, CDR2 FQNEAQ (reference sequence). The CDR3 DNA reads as TGTGCCAGCAGCTTACCTCGTGGGACAGGGGTCGGCTACGAGCAGTACTTC. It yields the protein CASSLPRGTGVGYEQYF.